This T cell receptor (beta chain) was observed in a study of blood T cell repertoires in COVID-19. Overall study: Some COVID-19 samples were acute and others convalescent; all came from the United States, Italy and Spain.

The CDR3 spans 15 residues. The junction had 6 bases not matched to a gene; V was cut back by 5 bases and J by 2 bases. The germline gives CDR1 MNHEY, CDR2 SVGAGI. The table lists this clone with a few counts. Source study methods: For nucleated cells, counts were estimated from reference gene primer amplification. The repertoire was sequenced with immunoSEQ multiplex PCR; TCRdb's copy has only in-frame clones and lacks some. V, J and clone size derive from that table, while D and trimming were established from the DNA sequence. The table lists about 130,000 clones, more than 85% of them singletons. The receptor comes from a man in his sixties with COVID-19, enrolled during active disease. V gene TRBV6-5 combines with J gene TRBJ1-5, with 7 bases lining up with TRBD1. Sample: peripheral blood. CDR3 DNA sequence: TGTGCCAGCAGTCACAGGGGATATGGCAATCAGCCCCAGCATTTT. This sequence encodes CASSHRGYGNQPQHF.